This T cell receptor beta chain is drawn from a study of T cell responses to AZD1222 COVID-19 vaccine (dated by TCRdb to the early 2020s). Context from the whole study: AZD1222 recipients with second doses at about 4 weeks or about 12 weeks were pooled, because spike-specific TCR depth and breadth did not differ between schedules. Trial participants were enrolled by age into 18-55, 56-69 and 70-plus year subgroups, with roughly 160, 29 and 62 TCR-sequenced participants respectively. TCR sequencing covered fewer than 250 trial participants: 200 to 220 given two doses of AZD1222 and 26 given two doses of MenACWY control vaccine.

What the work shows at the level of the full study, not this receptor alone: The whole spike protein was spanned by vaccine-associated CD4 TCRs, and dominant responses were seen in regions 160-218 and 743-854. In the small 56-69-year group, the increase in depth fell short of significance, most likely because of low power. Because no day 14 peak-response samples were available, repertoires were characterized only after the peak T cell response. After two AZD1222 doses, both the breadth and the depth of spike-specific TCRs were significantly higher than at day 0 and than in MenACWY recipients. Nearly half of unique spike-specific TCRs reportedly recognized epitopes outside regions mutated in the B.1.351 and B.1.1.7 variants. Conclusions about previously exposed vaccinees are limited, since just a handful of AZD1222 recipients were seropositive for SARS-CoV-2 at baseline. Participants were mostly white British and included more females than males, and it was suggested by the authors that clonal diversity may have been underestimated.

Explained via the paper, the time point label denotes: baseline before first vaccination. Vaccinee samples were obtained from the UK trials COV001 and COV002, which included a single-blind randomized controlled phase 2/3 trial of AZD1222 (ChAdOx1 nCoV-19) in healthy adults. For TCRbeta chain sequencing, PBMC samples were collected from trial participants at day 0 and at day 28 after the second dose. Concerning this clone itself: There is no known antigen for this receptor. The sample holds no much larger clone one base away, and base qualities are not on file.

V is clipped by 5 bases and J by 0 bases, and the sequence between their germline boundaries is 11 bases long. The CDR3 runs 14 residues from the cysteine to the phenylalanine. Solely the CDR3 DNA is kept, with 42 bases framed from the first base. CDR1 and CDR2 (SGHRS, YFSETQ) derive from the germline V gene. The CDR3 regions of human TCRbeta chains were analyzed by immunosequencing. For the original study's pipeline: Repertoire TCRs were matched against a reference library of SARS-CoV-2-specific TCRs generated with the MIRA antigen-specificity platform. Breadth was defined as the fraction of unique TCRs that were SARS-CoV-2-associated, and depth was defined as the fraction of total T cells that were SARS-CoV-2-associated. Using the MIRA data, each spike-specific TCR was assigned both to the spike region to which the TCR was reactive and to a CD4 or CD8 class. Log10-transformed breadth and depth values were compared by one-way ANOVA with Sidak's multiple comparisons tests. The source is immuneACCESS, and TCRdb retained only in-frame sequences with V and J called. Part of the clones is not carried over; for the studies checked, unresolved V genes explain less than half of this, and the remainder is unexplained. V and J calls and clone size are given by that table; D and trimming were obtained from the DNA. The sample table records under 300,000 clones; just over 90% of these occur just once. The leading ten clones occupy roughly 0.5% of the sample.

The sample consisted of peripheral blood, taken on day 0 of AZD1222 vaccination. This TCR was recovered from an adult in good health. The chain employs TRBV5-1 and TRBJ1-1, with no confident D gene call. The CDR3 has the sequence CASRPPNMNTEAFF. The nucleotides read TGCGCCAGCAGACCGCCGAACATGAACACTGAAGCTTTCTTT.